This T cell receptor beta chain was obtained from a study of beta chain features in type 1 diabetes. Germline CDR1 MRHNA, CDR2 SNTAGT. V lost 2 bases and J 6 bases, leaving 10 bases between the germline ends. The CDR3 length is 13 residues. For this clone: Its antigen remains unknown.

Whole-study findings and limits: At VDJ recombination sites, type 1 diabetes patients had fewer insertions and more deleted nucleotides. TCRB CDR3 length was moderately but significantly reduced in all four CD4+ subsets of Type 1 diabetes patients.

Expressed TCRB transcripts were sequenced, since all the RNA that had been isolated was reverse transcribed. Method: immunoSEQ multiplex PCR; TCRdb's copy keeps in-frame clones and lacks some. Seen here are about 700,000 clones, around 15% observed once, and the top ten hold less than 0.025%. Input material: naive CD4+ T cells from blood. The J gene is TRBJ1-2, the V gene TRBV6-4; possibly TRBD1 for D (6 bases). This sequence originates from a young man with type 1 diabetes. CDR3 in DNA: TGTGCCAGCAGTGACCCTGGACAGAATGGCTACACCTTC. Residues: CASSDPGQNGYTF.